The T cell receptor beta chain under discussion was sequenced for a study of shared clonotypes between healthy human individuals. Findings and caveats of the study: Naive CD4 clonotypes were shared across a few donors at roughly 5%.

The protocol was immunoSEQ multiplex PCR, while the TCRdb copy is restricted to in-frame clones and leaves out a portion. The data hold about a million clones, with about 77% observed a single time. Regarding this clone: Its specificity is not known.

Specimen: memory CD4+ T cells sorted from blood. Subset indicated: CD45RA-negative fraction. The receptor was isolated from a man aged 18 to 30 in good health.

Here the CDR3 reads CAWVDRRKATYEQYF. The CDR3 DNA reads TGTGCCTGGGTTGACAGGAGAAAGGCTACCTACGAGCAGTACTTC. V is TRBV30 and J is TRBJ2-7; tentatively, D is TRBD1 (6 bases). The V gene lost 5 bases and the J gene lost 2 bases, with 19 bases spanning the gap. Germline-derived CDR1 and CDR2 are GTSNPN and SVGIG (reference sequence). The CDR3 extends over 15 amino acids.